This T cell receptor beta chain was observed in a study of blood T cell repertoires in COVID-19. The overall study: The cDNA or gDNA used as material had been derived from T cells, B-cell-depleted T cells, or PBMCs.

Trimming took off 2 bases at V and 5 bases at J, with 9 bases between the two ends. The CDR3 sequence is 13 residues long. Germline CDR1 and CDR2: KGHSH and LQKENI. Authors' analysis steps: Scientists estimated how many nucleated cells there were by amplifying reference gene primers. Method: immunoSEQ multiplex PCR; TCRdb's copy keeps in-frame clones and lacks some. For V, J and clone size, that table is used; D and trimming come from the DNA. The sample yields 140,000 to 150,000 clones, 80% to 90% seen once. The receptor was derived from a woman between 45 and 60 years old with acute or convalescent COVID-19. The genes are TRBV18 and TRBJ1-1; D call uncertain. The source material was peripheral blood. CDR3 in DNA: TGTGCCAGCTCACCAAGTGCGCGGACTGAAGCTTTCTTT. It specifies CASSPSARTEAFF.